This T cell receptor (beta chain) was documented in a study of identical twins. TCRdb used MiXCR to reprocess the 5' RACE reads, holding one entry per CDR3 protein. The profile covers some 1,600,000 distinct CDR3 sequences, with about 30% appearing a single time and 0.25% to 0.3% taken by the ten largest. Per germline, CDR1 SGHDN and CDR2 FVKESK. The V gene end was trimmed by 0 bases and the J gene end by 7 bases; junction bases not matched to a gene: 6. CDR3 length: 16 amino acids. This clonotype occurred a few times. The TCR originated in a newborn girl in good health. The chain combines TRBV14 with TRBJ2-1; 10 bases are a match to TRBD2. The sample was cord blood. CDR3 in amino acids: CASSQEGAGGQNEQFF. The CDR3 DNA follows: TGTGCCAGCAGCCAAGAAGGAGCGGGGGGGCAAAATGAGCAGTTCTTC.